This entry concerns a single TCR beta chain. Trimming cost V 2 bases and J 1 base, with 11 bases left between them. The germline gives CDR1 MNHNS, CDR2 SASEGT. This CDR3 is 15 amino acids long. These data are taken from a study of tissue T cells after allogeneic stem cell transplantation. On the study more broadly: This research-autopsy study prospectively enrolled adult allogeneic hematopoietic cell transplant recipients with steroid-refractory graft-versus-host disease. Several unmodified and three CD34-selected T-cell-depleted grafts went to graft-versus-host disease patients. Gastrointestinal graft-versus-host disease was present in all patients, each treated with several therapy lines.

Assay: immunoSEQ multiplex PCR; the TCRdb copy retains only in-frame clones and omits some. Seen here are about 42,000 clones, about nine tenths observed once, and the top ten hold about 3.8%. The TCR comes from a woman aged 40-75 years who later had graft-versus-host disease after an allogeneic stem cell transplant. The rearrangement uses TRBV6-1 and TRBJ2-5; D is ambiguous. The sample in question was blood, obtained before transplantation. Here the CDR3 reads CASSEWAPPQETQYF. CDR3 sequence (DNA): TGTGCCAGCAGTGAATGGGCCCCGCCCCAAGAGACCCAGTACTTC.